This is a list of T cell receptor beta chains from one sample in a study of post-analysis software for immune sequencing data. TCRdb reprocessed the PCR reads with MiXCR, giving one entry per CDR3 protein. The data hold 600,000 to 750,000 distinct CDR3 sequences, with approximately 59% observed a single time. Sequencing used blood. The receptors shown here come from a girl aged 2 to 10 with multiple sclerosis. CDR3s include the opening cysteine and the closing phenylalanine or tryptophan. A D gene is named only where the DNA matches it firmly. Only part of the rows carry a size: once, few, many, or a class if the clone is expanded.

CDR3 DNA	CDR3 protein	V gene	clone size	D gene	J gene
TGTGCCAGCAGCTTAAGGCTAGCGGGGGGCGGTTATAAGGAGACCCAGTACTTC	CASSLRLAGGGYKETQYF	TRBV7-2	.	TRBD2	TRBJ2-5
TGCAGTGCCATACTAGCGGGGGGGGGTACGCAGTATTTT	CSAILAGGGTQYF	TRBV20-1	.	TRBD2	TRBJ2-3
TGTGCCAGCAGCACCTTCTATGGCTACACCTTC	CASSTFYGYTF	TRBV7-2	.	.	TRBJ1-2
TGTGCCAGCAGCCCCGATCGGGCCGCCACCCCAGTGAACACCGGGGAGCTGTTTTTT	CASSPDRAATPVNTGELFF	TRBV7-2	few	.	TRBJ2-2
TGTGCCAGCAGAGAACTAGCGGGAGATCGCAACGAGCAGTACTTC	CASRELAGDRNEQYF	TRBV28	.	TRBD2	TRBJ2-7
TGCAGTGCTAGCGGGCGGCCGATTAACACTGAAGCTTTCTTT	CSASGRPINTEAFF	TRBV20-1	few	.	TRBJ1-1
TGTGCCAGCAGCCACGGGACCGCAGAATATAACTATGGCTACACCTTC	CASSHGTAEYNYGYTF	TRBV6-2/TRBV6-3	.	.	TRBJ1-2
TGTGCCAGCAGTGGTAGGGACAGGGTAGACTATGGCTACACCTTC	CASSGRDRVDYGYTF	TRBV12-3/TRBV12-4	few	TRBD1	TRBJ1-2
TGTGCCAGCGGACAGGGGAATAATTCACCCCTCCACTTT	CASGQGNNSPLHF	TRBV25-1	once	TRBD1	TRBJ1-6
TGCAGCGACGGGACAGCATATGGCTACACCTTC	CSDGTAYGYTF	TRBV29-1	few	TRBD1	TRBJ1-2
TGTGCCAGCAGTTTTGGCGGGCCGGGAGGCTACACCTTC	CASSFGGPGGYTF	TRBV12-3/TRBV12-4	.	.	TRBJ1-2
TGTGCCAGCAGAGGGGAACAGGGGTCTTCCTACAATGAGCAGTTCTTC	CASRGEQGSSYNEQFF	TRBV11-2	.	TRBD1	TRBJ2-1
TGTGCCAGCAGCGCAGGACAGGGGGCTTTTCAGCCCCAGCATTTT	CASSAGQGAFQPQHF	TRBV11-2	once	TRBD1	TRBJ1-5
TGTGCCAGCAGCCCTCTATACTTAGACAGGGGCTACACCTTC	CASSPLYLDRGYTF	TRBV14	.	.	TRBJ1-2
TGTGCCAGCAGGGTGGGACAGGGCACAGATACGCAGTATTTT	CASRVGQGTDTQYF	TRBV12-3/TRBV12-4	few	TRBD1	TRBJ2-3
TGCGCCGGCAGAAACGGGCCCGTGACAGATACGCAGTATTTT	CAGRNGPVTDTQYF	TRBV5-1	.	.	TRBJ2-3